These T cell receptor beta chains were read from a single sample in a study of identical twins. TCRdb re-called the 5' RACE reads with MiXCR, one entry per CDR3 protein. The sample shows 450,000 to 650,000 distinct CDR3 sequences, 9.5% to 10% of them seen only once. The data also belong to a second study, concerning yellow fever vaccine responses in identical twins.

The sample consisted of PBMCs. These receptors came from a woman in her late teens or twenties in good health. The CDR3 runs from the conserved cysteine through the conserved F or W. The D gene is left open where the match is weak. Not all rows give a size; the values are once, few, many and, for expanded clones, a class.

. | TRBJ2-3 | many | TRBV5-5 | CASSFMASGQDTQYF | TGTGCCAGCAGCTTTATGGCCAGCGGACAAGATACGCAGTATTTT
TRBD2 | TRBJ2-7 | few | TRBV27 | CASSLFRPSGTSGGRGSYEQYF | TGTGCCAGCAGTTTATTCCGTCCCTCCGGGACTAGCGGGGGGAGGGGGTCATACGAGCAGTACTTC
TRBD2 | TRBJ2-3 | . | TRBV7-2 | CASSKGLAGADTQYF | TGTGCCAGCAGCAAAGGACTAGCGGGAGCAGATACGCAGTATTTT
. | TRBJ2-2 | few | TRBV7-2 | CASSRDWIGELFF | TGTGCCAGCAGCCGGGACTGGATCGGGGAGCTGTTTTTT
. | TRBJ2-7 | few | TRBV7-9 | CASSPVYNWEYYEQYF | TGTGCCAGCAGCCCAGTGTATAATTGGGAGTACTACGAGCAGTACTTC
TRBD2 | TRBJ2-3 | few | TRBV28 | CASSGLAGFGTDTQYF | TGTGCCAGCAGCGGACTAGCGGGATTTGGCACAGATACGCAGTATTTT
TRBD2 | TRBJ2-1 | few | TRBV20-1 | CSASFPSGYNEQFF | TGCAGTGCTAGTTTTCCTAGCGGGTACAATGAGCAGTTCTTC
. | TRBJ2-5 | few | TRBV29-1 | CSVRQVPTETQYF | TGCAGCGTTCGTCAGGTGCCTACAGAGACCCAGTACTTC
TRBD1 | TRBJ1-1 | many | TRBV6-4 | CASSLHGTGTTEAFF | TGTGCCAGCAGTCTCCACGGGACAGGTACCACTGAAGCTTTCTTT
. | TRBJ1-3 | many | TRBV29-1 | CSVRRDLSGNTIYF | TGCAGCGTCCGAAGGGACCTCTCTGGAAACACCATATATTTT
TRBD1 | TRBJ1-1 | few | TRBV29-1 | CSVPGQGPMNTEAFF | TGCAGCGTTCCGGGACAGGGACCAATGAACACTGAAGCTTTCTTT
. | TRBJ2-5 | few | TRBV11-2 | CASSFGQLVPTQYF | TGTGCCAGCAGTTTCGGACAGCTTGTTCCGACCCAGTACTTC
TRBD2 | TRBJ2-1 | . | TRBV10-1 | CASSSGTRAEQFF | TGCGCCAGCAGTTCCGGGACTAGAGCTGAGCAGTTCTTC
TRBD2 | TRBJ2-1 | . | TRBV12-3/TRBV12-4 | CVSSLAGVSGNEQFF | TGTGTCAGCAGTTTAGCGGGAGTGTCGGGCAATGAGCAGTTCTTC
TRBD1 | TRBJ2-4 | . | TRBV5-1 | CASSLGQGGNIQYF | TGCGCCAGCAGCTTGGGACAGGGGGGGAACATTCAGTACTTC
. | TRBJ2-7 | . | TRBV12-3/TRBV12-4 | CASTLKGSTYEQYF | TGTGCCAGCACCCTCAAGGGCAGCACCTACGAGCAGTACTTC
TRBD1 | TRBJ2-7 | few | TRBV4-3 | CASSHTPGQGAYEQYF | TGCGCCAGCAGCCATACCCCGGGACAGGGGGCGTACGAGCAGTACTTC
. | TRBJ2-1 | . | TRBV7-9 | CASSLEPNSSYNEQFF | TGTGCCAGCAGCTTAGAACCTAATAGCTCCTACAATGAGCAGTTCTTC
. | TRBJ2-7 | few | TRBV6-2/TRBV6-3 | CASSYEQGRGGRDYEQYF | TGTGCCAGCAGTTACGAGCAGGGGCGTGGCGGGAGAGACTACGAGCAGTACTTC
. | TRBJ2-7 | many | TRBV18 | CASSPPWDSYEQYF | TGTGCCAGCTCACCACCGTGGGATTCCTACGAGCAGTACTTC
. | TRBJ2-1 | few | TRBV21-1 | CAIKQGTGHYNEQFF | TGTGCCATTAAACAAGGGACAGGCCACTACAATGAGCAGTTCTTC
. | TRBJ2-3 | . | TRBV7-2 | CASSLRSQISDTQYF | TGTGCCAGCAGCTTGCGGTCCCAAATCTCAGATACGCAGTATTTT
. | TRBJ1-1 | . | TRBV18 | CASSPPTGGAFTEAFF | TGTGCCAGCTCACCTCCCACCGGGGGCGCTTTCACTGAAGCTTTCTTT
TRBD1 | TRBJ2-1 | few | TRBV24-1 | CATSDSDRGYMNEQFF | TGTGCCACCAGTGACTCCGACAGGGGGTATATGAATGAGCAGTTCTTC
TRBD1 | TRBJ1-2 | few | TRBV19 | CASSARTGTGMEGYTF | TGTGCCAGTAGTGCCCGAACCGGGACAGGAATGGAAGGCTACACCTTC
. | TRBJ1-2 | . | TRBV6-1 | CASSSTTTKGDYGYTF | TGTGCCAGCAGCTCCACCACCACAAAGGGTGACTATGGCTACACCTTC
. | TRBJ2-7 | . | TRBV6-1 | CASSPWHRAYEQYF | TGTGCCAGCAGCCCGTGGCACAGAGCCTACGAGCAGTACTTC
. | TRBJ2-7 | . | TRBV20-1 | CSARVQLGQYF | TGCAGTGCTAGAGTCCAGCTCGGGCAGTACTTC
TRBD2 | TRBJ2-1 | . | TRBV30 | CAWSQGLAGDEQFF | TGTGCCTGGTCCCAGGGACTAGCGGGAGATGAGCAGTTCTTC
. | TRBJ1-1 | few | TRBV19 | CASSLSGRANTEAFF | TGTGCCAGTAGTCTATCAGGCAGGGCGAACACTGAAGCTTTCTTT
. | TRBJ2-1 | few | TRBV10-3 | CAISERQPSSYNEQFF | TGTGCCATCAGTGAGCGACAGCCAAGCTCCTACAATGAGCAGTTCTTC
. | TRBJ2-7 | . | TRBV5-6 | CASSLAKGSLSYEQYF | TGTGCCAGCAGCTTGGCCAAGGGTTCCCTTTCCTACGAGCAGTACTTC
. | TRBJ2-3 | . | TRBV6-1 | CASSAAGGTDTQYF | TGTGCCAGCAGTGCGGCTGGCGGGACAGATACGCAGTATTTT
TRBD2 | TRBJ2-5 | . | TRBV4-2 | CASSQDEGTLAGPVGETQYF | TGTGCCAGCAGCCAAGATGAGGGGACCCTAGCGGGACCCGTTGGCGAGACCCAGTACTTC
TRBD2 | TRBJ2-1 | few | TRBV4-2 | CASSPLPSGGASNEQFF | TGTGCCAGCAGCCCTTTGCCTAGCGGGGGGGCTAGTAATGAGCAGTTCTTC
. | TRBJ2-3 | many | TRBV15 | CATSRGGTSTDTQYF | TGTGCCACCAGCAGAGGGGGGACGAGCACAGATACGCAGTATTTT
TRBD1 | TRBJ2-7 | few | TRBV25-1 | CASSESPFGTGAYEQYF | TGTGCCAGCAGTGAGTCCCCCTTCGGGACAGGGGCCTACGAGCAGTACTTC
. | TRBJ2-5 | . | TRBV11-2 | CASSRIPQETQYF | TGTGCCAGCAGTCGGATTCCCCAAGAGACCCAGTACTTC
TRBD1 | TRBJ2-7 | few | TRBV5-1 | CASSLGWGQGSYEQYF | TGCGCCAGCAGCTTGGGCTGGGGACAGGGCTCCTACGAGCAGTACTTC
. | TRBJ1-3 | . | TRBV20-1 | CSARDRRGSGNTIYF | TGCAGTGCTAGAGATCGCAGGGGCTCTGGAAACACCATATATTTT
. | TRBJ2-2 | many | TRBV7-9 | CASSPPPNTGELFF | TGTGCCAGCAGCCCCCCCCCGAACACCGGGGAGCTGTTTTTT
TRBD1 | TRBJ1-1 | many | TRBV5-1 | CASSWGDRGTFF | TGCGCCAGCAGCTGGGGGGACAGGGGAACTTTCTTT
. | TRBJ2-1 | few | TRBV12-3/TRBV12-4 | CASSPDSYEQFF | TGTGCCAGCAGTCCCGACAGTTATGAGCAGTTCTTC
. | TRBJ2-1 | few | TRBV29-1 | CSVRDYNEQFF | TGCAGCGTTCGGGACTACAATGAGCAGTTCTTC
. | TRBJ2-7 | many | TRBV29-1 | CSALGKSGYEQYF | TGCAGCGCCCTCGGGAAATCTGGCTACGAGCAGTACTTC